Below, 11 T cell receptor beta chains from the same sample are listed, as sequenced in a study of CD8+CD57+ T cells in acquired aplastic anemia. Genomic DNA was employed as the template in profiling TCR beta VDJ and CDR3. TCRdb re-analysed the reads in MiXCR, keeping a single row per CDR3 protein. The profile shows a few hundred thousand distinct CDR3 sequences, over 60% of them singletons. Specimen: sorted CD4+, CD8+, or CD8+CD57+ T cells (not recorded which) from PBMCs. The receptors originated from a human donor in good health.

This chain joins TRBV20-1 and TRBJ2-7; D gene ambiguous. CDR1 DFQATT and CDR2 SNEGSKA come from the germline V gene (reference sequence). The CDR3 has 12 residues. Trimming cost V 5 bases and J 3 bases, with 11 bases left between them. As DNA, the CDR3 is TGCAGTGCTGGTCCCTCGAGCTACGAGCAGTACTTC. Amino acids: CSAGPSSYEQYF.

The V call is TRBV12-3 or TRBV12-4, the J call TRBJ2-7, with TRBD1 matching 9 bases. The CDR3 consists of 17 residues. With V trimmed by 6 bases and J by 6 bases, 18 bases remained unmatched. The chain's CDR3 is CASSALSRGQGNPEQYF. CDR3 DNA sequence: TGTGCCAGCAGCGCCTTAAGTAGGGGACAGGGTAATCCCGAGCAGTACTTC.

The CDR3 loop is CASHPPGRPKSTEAFF. The CDR3 DNA reads TGTGCCAGCCATCCTCCGGGACGCCCAAAAAGCACAGAAGCTTTCTTT. The chain is built from TRBV25-1 and TRBJ1-1; TRBD1 might be the D (5 bases). Deletions cut 8 bases from V and 8 bases from J, with 27 bases between. Germline V gene data show CDR1 as MGHDK and CDR2 as SYGVNS. The CDR3 extends over 16 amino acids.

This clonotype was detected ten times or more. This sequence joins TRBV27 and TRBJ2-7, with D possibly being TRBD2 (5 bases). With 3 bases removed from V and 5 bases from J, the gap between germline ends came to 8 bases. Germline lookup yields CDR1 MNHEY and CDR2 SMNVEV (reference sequence). This CDR3 region has 12 residues. In DNA, the CDR3 is TGTGCCAGCAGTTTGTACGGGAACGAGCAGTACTTC. Its protein product is CASSLYGNEQYF.

The genes are TRBV7-9 and TRBJ1-1; D unclear. V was pared by 5 bases and J by 8 bases, with 18 bases between. The CDR3 has 14 amino acids. Germline assignment: CDR1 SEHNR and CDR2 FQNEAQ (reference sequence). The CDR3 DNA is TGTGCCAGCAGCCAAGAACACAGCTCTCAGGAAGCTTTCTTT. Translating gives CASSQEHSSQEAFF.

This clonotype has at least ten counts. This chain joins TRBV5-1 and TRBJ1-6, with 7 bases fitting TRBD1. Germline CDR1 is SGHRS and CDR2 is YFSETQ. This CDR3 has 17 amino acids. V was clipped by 4 bases and J by 1 base; unmatched bases: 8. As DNA, the CDR3 is TGCGCCAGCAGCCCGGGACAGTCTAGTTCCTATAATTCACCCCTCCACTTT. Translation: CASSPGQSSSYNSPLHF.

This clonotype was recorded at least ten times. The CDR3 coding sequence is TGTGCCAGTAGTATAGGTCTCGCGGTATACGAGCAGTACTTC. It is translated as CASSIGLAVYEQYF. The chain links TRBV19 to TRBJ2-7, with D uncertain. Trimming shortened V by 1 base and J by 4 bases, and 11 bases separated the two germline ends. Per germline, CDR1 LNHDA and CDR2 SQIVND (reference sequence). This CDR3 region has 14 residues.

The gene calls are TRBV7-9 and TRBJ2-5; D not resolved. CDR3 length: 15 amino acids. V was cut by 2 bases and J by 5 bases, with 15 bases left in between. CDR1 and CDR2 (germline): SEHNR, FQNEAQ (reference sequence). CDR3 coding DNA: TGTGCCAGCAGCTTAAGTTCAGCGCCCGGGGAGACCCAGTACTTC. This translates into CASSLSSAPGETQYF.

This clonotype was recorded once. This chain joins TRBV10-2 and TRBJ1-2; tentative D call: TRBD1 (5 bases). V lost 8 bases and J lost 6, with 19 bases in between. This CDR3 contains 14 residues. CDR1 is WSHSY and CDR2 is SAAADI in the germline V gene. CDR3 sequence: CASHRAGTANGYTF. In DNA form, the CDR3 reads TGCGCCAGCCACCGGGCCGGGACGGCGAATGGCTACACCTTC.

The chain couples TRBV27 to TRBJ2-7; D is unresolved. This CDR3 has 15 amino acids. Trimming took 8 bases from V and 6 from J, leaving 23 bases between them. Per the germline V gene, CDR1 is MNHEY and CDR2 is SMNVEV (reference sequence). The CDR3 loop is CASGPYSGGGSEQYF. In DNA form, the CDR3 reads TGTGCCAGCGGTCCGTACTCAGGTGGTGGTTCCGAGCAGTACTTC.

This CDR3 is CASTNGQGAEAFF. Written as DNA, the CDR3 is TGTGCCAGCACCAACGGGCAGGGAGCTGAAGCTTTCTTT. The chain employs TRBV6-5 and TRBJ1-1, with D possibly matching TRBD1 (5 bases). CDR1 and CDR2 (germline): MNHEY, SVGAGI. CDR3 size: 13 residues. Trimming pared 7 bases from V and 6 bases from J, leaving 15 bases between.